The TCR beta chain under discussion was sequenced for a study of blood T cell repertoires in COVID-19. Across the whole study: Some COVID-19 samples were acute and others convalescent; all came from the United States, Italy and Spain.

Assay: immunoSEQ multiplex PCR; the TCRdb copy retains only in-frame clones and omits some. The data hold some 500,000 clones, with 88% observed a single time. V was pared by 6 bases and J by 11 bases, with 10 bases of the junction left unmatched. Germline lookup yields CDR1 LNHDA and CDR2 SQIVND (reference sequence). The length of the CDR3 is 14 residues. The V call is TRBV19, the J call TRBJ1-5; 10 nucleotides line up with TRBD1. The source is a woman aged 40 to 50 who had recovered from COVID-19. The sample was PBMCs or T cells enriched from blood (not recorded which). DNA of the CDR3: TGTGCCAGTAGAGACGGACAGGGGGGAAAGGCCCAGCATTTT. Protein: CASRDGQGGKAQHF.